This T cell receptor beta chain was identified during a study of blood T cells in healthy people across ages. The germline CDR1 and CDR2 sequences are SGHTA and FQGNSA. Between the trimmed V and J ends, which lost 8 bases and 0 bases, there was a span of 13 bases. This CDR3 has 14 amino acids. The second PCR ran about 6 to 12 cycles with a sample-barcoded 5' primer and J-beta primers. From the 5' RACE reads, TCRdb called clonotypes with MiXCR, one entry per CDR3 protein. The repertoire holds 2 million or so distinct CDR3 sequences, with around 48% as singletons. The V call is TRBV7-2, the J call TRBJ1-1; D remains ambiguous. The receptor was derived from a woman aged 40 to 55 in good health. The sample was blood. CDR3 loop: CASGGRNMNTEAFF. As DNA, the CDR3 is TGTGCCAGCGGCGGACGGAACATGAACACTGAAGCTTTCTTT.